This T cell receptor (beta chain) comes out of a study of pediatric ulcerative colitis. In the study overall: Six or seven patients showed pancolitis and two showed left-sided colitis.

To note about this clone: Antigen unknown.

The data were produced by immunoSEQ multiplex PCR, yet TCRdb's version contains in-frame clones alone and is incomplete. Altogether 40,000 to 55,000 clones are present, about 79% being singletons, with the ten largest covering 3% to 4.5%. General study points: Rectal repertoires separated controls, mild-moderate and acute severe colitis. This repertoire reflects total lymphocytes rather than subpopulations like regulatory T cells. Substantially fewer templates came from a couple of patients' blood samples.

CDR1 is MNHEY and CDR2 is SVGAGI in the germline V gene. The CDR3 is made up of 11 amino acids. Trimming pared 6 bases from V and 5 bases from J, leaving 7 bases between. The rectum was sampled with one to two pinch biopsies at colonoscopy. J is TRBJ1-1 and V is TRBV6-5; D unresolved. The specimen was gut tissue. The TCR was taken from a girl aged 10-17 years with moderate ulcerative colitis. CDR3 nucleotide sequence: TGTGCCAGCAGGGTCCGTACTGAAGCTTTCTTT. It translates to CASRVRTEAFF.